This entry lists 27 T cell receptor beta chains sequenced from one sample in a study of T-cell reconstitution after alpha-beta-depleted transplantation in children. The TCRbeta library incorporated unique molecular identifiers. TCRdb re-analysed the PCR reads in MiXCR, keeping a single row per CDR3 protein. This table has roughly 790,000 distinct CDR3 sequences, roughly 16% appearing once. Sequenced material: PBMCs, mostly from graft donor cells, taken 360 days after TCRalphabeta/CD19-depleted stem cell transplant. The source is a male patient younger than 18 who had a stem cell transplant for acute lymphoblastic leukemia, so the T cells may come from the graft donor.

The V call is TRBV12-3 or TRBV12-4, the J call TRBJ2-3; 12 bases line up with TRBD2. This CDR3 has 18 residues. The J segment lost 5 bases and the V segment lost 8 bases, leaving 17 bases of the junction unmatched. DNA of the CDR3: TGTGCCAGCTCCTTGGGGCTAGCGGGAGGGCCGGTTATAGATACGCAGTATTTT. Translated, it gives CASSLGLAGGPVIDTQYF.

This clonotype was picked up many times. This chain connects TRBV4-1 to TRBJ2-3; possibly TRBD2 for D (5 bases). With 0 bases removed from V and 2 bases from J, the gap between germline ends came to 12 bases. The CDR3 covers 16 residues. CDR1 MGHRA and CDR2 YSYEKL come from the germline V gene. CDR3 sequence (DNA): TGCGCCAGCAGCCAAGAGGAGCTAGCCTCCACAGATACGCAGTATTTT. Translated, it gives CASSQEELASTDTQYF.

The chain employs TRBV7-9 and TRBJ2-3; 9 bases line up with TRBD2. V dropped 3 bases and J dropped 4; count of bases not matched to a gene: 5. Germline V gene sequence: CDR1 SEHNR, CDR2 FQNEAQ (reference sequence). The CDR3 length is 15 residues. The chain's CDR3 is CASSLAGGGSDTQYF. CDR3 nucleotides: TGTGCCAGCAGCTTGGCGGGAGGGGGCTCAGATACGCAGTATTTT.

V is TRBV20-1 and J is TRBJ1-5; D gene uncertain. V was pared by 0 bases and J by 7 bases, with 7 bases between. The CDR3 covers 12 residues. The germline V gene has CDR1 DFQATT and CDR2 SNEGSKA (reference sequence). CDR3 in DNA: TGCAGTGCTAGAGAGGGATACCAGCCCCAGCATTTT. Protein product: CSAREGYQPQHF.

Only a few counts were recorded for this clonotype. The rearrangement joins TRBV20-1 to TRBJ2-7; 11 nucleotides agree with TRBD1. J lost 5 bases, V lost 3 bases, and 3 bases had no gene match. Looked up from germline, CDR1 is DFQATT and CDR2 is SNEGSKA (reference sequence). The CDR3 is 13 amino acids. The CDR3 DNA reads as TGCAGTGCTAGGGACAGGGGGCGGCACGAGCAGTACTTC. It codes for CSARDRGRHEQYF.

This clonotype showed up just a few times. V is TRBV5-1 and J is TRBJ1-3; 8 bases align to TRBD1. This CDR3 region has 15 residues. Germline lookup yields CDR1 SGHRS and CDR2 YFSETQ. V shed 0 bases and J 2 bases; nucleotides not matched to a gene: 1. Here the CDR3 reads CASSLGTGTGNTIYF. CDR3 sequence (DNA): TGCGCCAGCAGCTTGGGGACAGGGACTGGAAACACCATATATTTT.

This chain connects TRBV9 to TRBJ2-1; TRBD1 agrees at 8 bases. Germline V gene data show CDR1 as SGDLS and CDR2 as YYNGEE. The J segment lost 3 bases and the V segment lost 0 bases, leaving 2 bases of the junction unmatched. The CDR3 loop spans 15 amino acids. The CDR3 region is CASSVATGGYNEQFF. The CDR3 DNA follows: TGTGCCAGCAGCGTAGCAACAGGGGGCTACAATGAGCAGTTCTTC.

This clonotype appeared a few times. The chain has TRBV24-1 and TRBJ2-3, with D perhaps matching TRBD2 (6 bases). CDR1 is KGHDR, CDR2 SFDVKD, per germline. The CDR3 covers 15 residues. With 4 bases removed from V and 3 bases from J, the gap between germline ends came to 13 bases. The CDR3 sequence is CATSEGGRVTDTQYF. The CDR3 DNA sequence: TGTGCCACCAGTGAGGGAGGCAGGGTAACAGATACGCAGTATTTT.

This clonotype showed up many times. The rearrangement joins TRBV7-6 to TRBJ2-3; no clear D gene. Per germline, CDR1 SGHVS and CDR2 FNYEAQ. Trimming took off 1 base at V and 0 bases at J, with 11 bases between the two ends. The CDR3 consists of 16 residues. The CDR3 spells CASSLDYSRSTDTQYF. The CDR3 nucleotides are TGTGCCAGCAGCTTAGATTATAGTCGGAGCACAGATACGCAGTATTTT.

This clonotype was detected a few times. This sequence joins TRBV5-1 and TRBJ1-1; 10 positions agree with TRBD1. The V segment lost 0 bases and the J segment 4 bases; nucleotides outside the gene matches: 3. CDR3 length equals 15 residues. The germline CDR1 and CDR2 sequences are SGHRS and YFSETQ. The CDR3 DNA follows: TGCGCCAGCAGCTTGGCCGGGACAGGGGCCACTGAAGCTTTCTTT. As protein: CASSLAGTGATEAFF.

The V gene is TRBV5-1, the J gene TRBJ2-3; 13 nucleotides line up with TRBD2. The trim removed 4 bases at V and 1 base at J, leaving 3 bases unmatched. This CDR3 is built from 16 residues. Looked up from germline, CDR1 is SGHRS and CDR2 is YFSETQ. CDR3 bases: TGCGCCAGCAGCACGGGACTAGCGGGACGCACAGATACGCAGTATTTT. It yields the protein CASSTGLAGRTDTQYF.

The chain uses TRBV9 and TRBJ1-1; 8 nucleotides match TRBD1. The CDR3 length is 16 residues. V dropped 0 bases and J dropped 7; count of bases not matched to a gene: 11. Per germline, CDR1 SGDLS and CDR2 YYNGEE. The DNA of the CDR3 is TGTGCCAGCAGCGTAGAACCCAGGGGGCACACGTTTGAAGCTTTCTTT. It encodes CASSVEPRGHTFEAFF. Based on the CDR3 plus reference TRBV9 and TRBJ1-1, the full variable domain is DSGVTQTPKHLITATGQRVTLRCSPRSGDLSVYWYQQSLDQGLQFLIQYYNGEERAKGNILERFSAQQFPDLHSELNLSSLELGDSALYFCASSVEPRGHTFEAFFGQGTRLTVV.

This chain connects TRBV20-1 to TRBJ2-3; no clear D. With 4 bases removed from V and 1 base from J, the gap between germline ends came to 12 bases. Germline V gene sequence: CDR1 DFQATT, CDR2 SNEGSKA (reference sequence). CDR3 length equals 14 residues. Here the CDR3 reads CSATRGLRTDTQYF. The CDR3, as DNA: TGCAGTGCTACCCGAGGCCTCCGCACAGATACGCAGTATTTT.

CDR3 sequence reads: CASSLGVGGYSNQPQHF. The CDR3 nucleotides read TGTGCCAGCAGTCTGGGCGTGGGGGGCTACAGCAATCAGCCCCAGCATTTT. The rearrangement joins TRBV27 to TRBJ1-5; D may be TRBD1 (6 bases). The CDR3 is made up of 17 amino acids. Germline V gene data show CDR1 as MNHEY and CDR2 as SMNVEV (reference sequence). The germline V and J ends were trimmed by 5 bases and 1 base, with 18 bases remaining between them.

There are a few counts of this clonotype. The V and J genes are TRBV6-4 and TRBJ2-3; 9 nucleotides match TRBD2. J was trimmed by 1 base and V by 5 bases; bases with no gene match: 4. The germline V gene encodes CDR1 MRHNA and CDR2 SNTAGT. This CDR3 is built from 15 residues. CDR3 coding DNA: TGTGCCAGCAGTATAGCGGGAGAGGGCACAGATACGCAGTATTTT. This gives the protein CASSIAGEGTDTQYF.

The J gene is TRBJ1-2, the V gene TRBV24-1; D is unresolved. Germline values: CDR1 KGHDR, CDR2 SFDVKD. The CDR3 sequence is 14 residues long. V was shortened by 2 bases and J by 6 bases, with 12 bases between the two germline ends. CDR3 residues: CATSDSPRRDGYTF. The CDR3 DNA sequence: TGTGCCACCAGTGATTCCCCCAGAAGAGATGGCTACACCTTC.

This clonotype was detected a few times. The V call is TRBV12-3 or TRBV12-4, the J call TRBJ2-2; D may be TRBD2 (5 bases). Trimming pared 3 bases from V and 2 bases from J, leaving 16 bases between. This CDR3 comprises 17 residues. The CDR3 DNA is TGTGCCAGCAGTTTCCCTCCCCGCCGGGAAAACACCGGGGAGCTGTTTTTT. Protein product: CASSFPPRRENTGELFF.

V usage is TRBV18 and J usage is TRBJ2-3; perhaps TRBD2 as D (5 bases). V was clipped by 0 bases and J by 9 bases, with 13 bases between them. The CDR3 spans 14 residues. Germline V gene sequence: CDR1 KGHSH, CDR2 LQKENI. The DNA for the CDR3 is TGTGCCAGCTCACCACCGCTTACGGGAAAGACGCAGTATTTT. This translates into CASSPPLTGKTQYF.

As for this clonotype: The junction departs from germline at one end; a sequencing error may be responsible. The chain employs TRBV4-1 and TRBJ2-3; tentative D call: TRBD2 (5 bases). The CDR3 has 17 residues. Germline V CDR1 and CDR2: MGHRA, YSYEKL. The CDR3 region is CASSQVGKTSSTDTQYF. CDR3 nucleotides: TGCGCCAGCAGCCAAGTCGGAAAAACCTCTAGCACGGATACGCAGTATTTT.

The rearrangement links TRBV5-1 to TRBJ2-3; D could derive from TRBD1 or TRBD2 (5 bases each). Germline CDR1 is SGHRS and CDR2 is YFSETQ. The CDR3 totals 17 residues. Trimming pared 7 bases from V and 1 base from J, leaving 22 bases between. The CDR3 here is CASPGTEPVEGTDTQYF. DNA for the CDR3: TGCGCCAGCCCGGGGACGGAGCCGGTAGAGGGCACAGATACGCAGTATTTT.

J is TRBJ2-7 and V is TRBV11-3; 9 positions agree with TRBD1. Trimming took 5 bases from V and 5 from J; bases not matched to a gene: 10. CDR3 length equals 15 residues. Germline CDR1 SGHNT, CDR2 YENEEA. The CDR3 loop is CASSTSGTGLHEQYF. The CDR3 DNA reads TGTGCCAGCAGCACATCCGGGACAGGGTTACACGAGCAGTACTTC. Using reference TRBV11-3 and TRBJ2-7 for the parts outside the CDR3, the full variable domain is EAGVVQSPRYKIIEKKQPVAFWCNPISGHNTLYWYLQNLGQGPELLIRYENEEAVDDSQLPKDRFSAERLKGVDSTLKIQPAELGDSAVYLCASSTSGTGLHEQYFGPGTRLTVT.

This clonotype ranks as medium-sized. The J gene is TRBJ2-2, the V gene TRBV27, with D perhaps TRBD2 (6 bases). Germline CDR1 MNHEY, CDR2 SMNVEV (reference sequence). V was shortened by 4 bases and J by 3 bases, with 12 bases between the two germline ends. The CDR3 has 15 residues. CDR3 sequence (DNA): TGTGCCAGCAGTTCTGGACTACCGTACACCGGGGAGCTGTTTTTT. Its protein is CASSSGLPYTGELFF.

The rearrangement links TRBV18 to TRBJ2-6; no definite D call. CDR1 is KGHSH and CDR2 is LQKENI in the germline V gene. Between the trimmed V and J ends, which lost 2 bases and 4 bases, there was a span of 9 bases. The CDR3 is made up of 15 amino acids. CDR3 sequence (DNA): TGTGCCAGCTCACCATTACGGGCCGGGGCCAACGTCCTGACTTTC. It specifies CASSPLRAGANVLTF.

The CDR3 coding sequence is TGTGCCAGCACCTCCGTGCGGGTGCTAACTACACTGCGGAAGACTGAAGCTTTCTTT. Protein product: CASTSVRVLTTLRKTEAFF. The rearrangement links TRBV11-1 to TRBJ1-1, with D uncertain. Trimming removed 7 bases at V and 5 bases at J, with 32 bases between. CDR3 length: 19 amino acids. The germline CDR1 and CDR2 sequences are SGHAT and FQDESV (reference sequence).

This clonotype has ten or more counts. The chain couples TRBV7-6 to TRBJ2-1, with D unclear. This CDR3 spans 15 amino acids. Trimming removed 2 bases from V and 7 bases from J, with 15 bases in between. Germline V gives CDR1 SGHVS, CDR2 FNYEAQ. The CDR3 region is CASSLPPSGGNEQFF. In nucleotides, the CDR3 is TGTGCCAGCAGCTTACCTCCTTCAGGTGGGAATGAGCAGTTCTTC. The full variable domain, rest sourced from reference TRBV7-6 and TRBJ2-1, is GAGVSQSPRYKVTKRGQDVALRCDPISGHVSLYWYRQALGQGPEFLTYFNYEAQQDKSGLPNDRFSAERPEGSISTLTIQRTEQRDSAMYRCASSLPPSGGNEQFFGPGTRLTVL.

This sequence joins TRBV7-9 and TRBJ2-5, with D hard to call. The CDR3 is 14 residues long. Germline V gene data show CDR1 as SEHNR and CDR2 as FQNEAQ (reference sequence). Trimming shortened V by 1 base and J by 1 base, and 7 bases separated the two germline ends. This CDR3 reads CASSLVGTQETQYF. DNA of the CDR3: TGTGCCAGCAGCTTAGTTGGAACCCAAGAGACCCAGTACTTC.

A few counts support this clonotype. V usage is TRBV2 and J usage is TRBJ1-4; D is perhaps TRBD1 (5 bases). The germline V and J ends were trimmed by 2 bases and 0 bases, with 7 bases remaining between them. This CDR3 has 15 amino acids. Germline CDR1 reads SNHLY; CDR2 reads FYNNEI. The DNA for the CDR3 is TGTGCCAGCAGTGAATCGGGGGCAACTAATGAAAAACTGTTTTTT. Protein: CASSESGATNEKLFF. Full variable domain (remainder filled in from reference TRBV2 and TRBJ1-4): EPEVTQTPSHQVTQMGQEVILRCVPISNHLYFYWYRQILGQKVEFLVSFYNNEISEKSEIFDDQFSVERPDGSNFTLKIRSTKLEDSAMYFCASSESGATNEKLFFGSGTQLSVL.